Included here is one TCR beta chain sequence, with context. The CDR3 is 15 amino acids. V was trimmed by 3 bases and J by 0 bases, leaving 15 bases between them. Germline V lookup: CDR1 DFQATT, CDR2 SNEGSKA (reference sequence). The sample comes from a study of control samples from healthy donors and cancer patients. TCRdb keeps only in-frame clones here, not all; method: immunoSEQ multiplex PCR. The profile covers 65,000 to 70,000 clones, with roughly 80% appearing a single time and approximately 2.9% taken by the ten largest. What was sequenced was PBMCs. The clonotype comes from a woman in her 50s with lung cancer. The rearrangement links TRBV20-1 to TRBJ2-7; the D gene could be TRBD1 or TRBD2 (5 bases each). The chain's CDR3 is CSASGAQAGSYEQYF. The CDR3 nucleotides read TGCAGTGCTAGTGGGGCTCAGGCGGGCTCCTACGAGCAGTACTTC.